This T cell receptor beta chain appears in the sequencing data of a study of blood T cell repertoires in COVID-19. CDR3 length: 13 amino acids. Germline CDR1 and CDR2: SGHTA and FQGTGA. Trimming shortened V by 5 bases and J by 3 bases, and 8 bases separated the two germline ends. TCRdb's table, derived via immunoSEQ multiplex PCR, lists solely in-frame clones and lacks some. The sample shows some 83,000 clones, about four fifths of them seen only once. Sample: peripheral blood. The receptor's source is a man between 50 and 59 years old with acute or convalescent COVID-19. The gene calls are TRBV7-3 and TRBJ2-4; perhaps TRBD1 as D (5 bases). This CDR3 is CASSKGVKNIQYF. The CDR3 region has the DNA TGTGCCAGCAGCAAAGGGGTCAAAAACATTCAGTACTTC.